This is a list of T cell receptor beta chains from one sample in a study of esophageal squamous cell carcinoma under preoperative chemotherapy. From the PCR reads, TCRdb called clonotypes with MiXCR, one entry per CDR3 protein. The table records fewer than 16,000 distinct CDR3 sequences, approximately 61% of them present only once. The specimen was taken from a patient given preoperative chemotherapy. Receptors were obtained from a human donor with esophageal squamous cell carcinoma. The donor label of this sample is uncertain. Both conserved end residues are trimmed from each CDR3. Each record gives: D gene, J gene, V gene, CDR3 protein. The D gene is left open where the match is weak.

D gene: TRBD1; J gene: TRBJ1-1; V gene: TRBV6-1; CDR3 protein: ASSEGTGTGTEAF
D gene: NA; J gene: TRBJ2-1; V gene: TRBV6-1; CDR3 protein: ASRAVSTITQY
D gene: NA; J gene: NA; V gene: TRBV6-1; CDR3 protein: ASSQSGQALGRRYEQF
D gene: NA; J gene: NA; V gene: TRBV4-3; CDR3 protein: ASSQGTPVSYEQY
D gene: NA; J gene: TRBJ2-2; V gene: TRBV6-5; CDR3 protein: ASSYAGRGYVPGELF
D gene: TRBD2; J gene: TRBJ2-5; V gene: TRBV7-2; CDR3 protein: ASSPNLAGGRETQY
D gene: TRBD2; J gene: TRBJ2-3; V gene: TRBV6-4; CDR3 protein: AGSGAGDQETQY
D gene: NA; J gene: TRBJ1-1; V gene: TRBV6-5; CDR3 protein: ASSYGGNTDAF
D gene: TRBD1; J gene: NA; V gene: TRBV6-1; CDR3 protein: ASSPPRQGARETQY
D gene: NA; J gene: TRBJ2-6; V gene: TRBV12-3/TRBV12-4; CDR3 protein: ASRTGLSNSGANVLT
D gene: TRBD1; J gene: TRBJ2-3; V gene: TRBV30; CDR3 protein: AWATGTGRGDTQY
D gene: NA; J gene: TRBJ2-1; V gene: TRBV6-1; CDR3 protein: AGGMGGQSPETQY
D gene: TRBD1; J gene: TRBJ2-7; V gene: TRBV7-2; CDR3 protein: ASSLMGQGYEQY
D gene: NA; J gene: TRBJ2-1; V gene: TRBV6-1; CDR3 protein: ASTPYGRPNEQF
D gene: TRBD2; J gene: TRBJ2-7; V gene: TRBV11-2; CDR3 protein: ASSLLRGRTSREQY
D gene: TRBD2; J gene: TRBJ2-1; V gene: TRBV6-1; CDR3 protein: ASSGSSGLAGSNEQF
D gene: NA; J gene: TRBJ2-1; V gene: TRBV6-1; CDR3 protein: ASSGREGGPAPYKEQF
D gene: NA; J gene: TRBJ2-7; V gene: TRBV6-5; CDR3 protein: ASSILNWGYEQY
D gene: TRBD2; J gene: TRBJ2-1; V gene: TRBV6-1; CDR3 protein: ASSEGLADYNEQF
D gene: NA; J gene: TRBJ2-5; V gene: TRBV6-1; CDR3 protein: ASGGIGGHDPETQY
D gene: TRBD1; J gene: NA; V gene: TRBV7-2; CDR3 protein: ASSSPGTGSGEQY
D gene: NA; J gene: NA; V gene: TRBV6-1; CDR3 protein: ASSNSQGERTDEQY
D gene: TRBD2; J gene: TRBJ2-5; V gene: TRBV6-8; CDR3 protein: ARGPGGGDPETQY
D gene: NA; J gene: TRBJ2-1; V gene: TRBV6-5; CDR3 protein: ATRTGGQNEQF
D gene: TRBD2; J gene: TRBJ2-1; V gene: TRBV7-2; CDR3 protein: ASSLAGGFNEQF
D gene: TRBD2; J gene: TRBJ2-1; V gene: TRBV11-2; CDR3 protein: ASSLVLLAGGGNEQF
D gene: NA; J gene: TRBJ2-7; V gene: TRBV7-2; CDR3 protein: ASSLGVQEYYEQY
D gene: TRBD2; J gene: TRBJ2-3; V gene: TRBV6-1; CDR3 protein: ASSRNRGGGAETQY
D gene: TRBD1; J gene: NA; V gene: TRBV6-1; CDR3 protein: ASSPGTGHNYEQY
D gene: NA; J gene: TRBJ2-4; V gene: TRBV6-1; CDR3 protein: ARGDGGRGEGIQY
D gene: TRBD2; J gene: TRBJ2-3; V gene: TRBV6-1; CDR3 protein: ASSGNGGGGAETQY
D gene: NA; J gene: TRBJ2-3; V gene: TRBV6-7; CDR3 protein: ASSYKAPSTDTQY
D gene: TRBD1; J gene: NA; V gene: TRBV6-1; CDR3 protein: ASSEHLPLVRRTGEQY
D gene: NA; J gene: TRBJ2-2; V gene: TRBV6-1; CDR3 protein: ASRTGPGSTGALF
D gene: NA; J gene: TRBJ2-1; V gene: TRBV6-1; CDR3 protein: ASRAAIGVEQF
D gene: TRBD1; J gene: TRBJ2-3; V gene: TRBV12-3/TRBV12-4; CDR3 protein: GIRGRRPEDTQY
D gene: NA; J gene: NA; V gene: TRBV6-1; CDR3 protein: ASNPGLAVSGANVQY
D gene: NA; J gene: TRBJ2-5; V gene: TRBV11-3; CDR3 protein: ASSLVGEETQY
D gene: NA; J gene: NA; V gene: TRBV27; CDR3 protein: ASSLTLQETQY
D gene: TRBD1; J gene: TRBJ2-3; V gene: TRBV6-1; CDR3 protein: ASACPGGGDQDTQY
D gene: NA; J gene: TRBJ2-4; V gene: TRBV6-1; CDR3 protein: RGAGLWATDTQY
D gene: NA; J gene: TRBJ2-3; V gene: TRBV7-2; CDR3 protein: ASSSPPHDTQY
D gene: TRBD2; J gene: TRBJ2-3; V gene: TRBV7-2; CDR3 protein: ASSLLAGVITDTQY
D gene: NA; J gene: TRBJ2-5; V gene: TRBV7-8; CDR3 protein: ASSSSRFVSYNEQY
D gene: TRBD2; J gene: NA; V gene: TRBV27; CDR3 protein: ASSSAGAKETQY
D gene: NA; J gene: TRBJ2-3; V gene: TRBV7-2; CDR3 protein: ASSLGAGTDTQY
D gene: NA; J gene: TRBJ2-1; V gene: TRBV27; CDR3 protein: ASSLWSSANNKQF
D gene: NA; J gene: TRBJ1-4; V gene: TRBV6-1; CDR3 protein: ASSDYTENEKLY
D gene: NA; J gene: TRBJ2-3; V gene: TRBV6-5; CDR3 protein: ARGYQAMSTDTQY
D gene: TRBD2; J gene: TRBJ2-5; V gene: TRBV7-2; CDR3 protein: ASSLGTSGGAKDETQY
D gene: TRBD2; J gene: TRBJ2-1; V gene: TRBV6-8; CDR3 protein: ASTGAGGAYVQT